Below are 20 T cell receptor beta chains sequenced from a single sample in a study of regulatory T cells in long-lasting Graves disease. In building TCR beta libraries, iRepertoire HTBI primers were used together with Arm-PCR of CDR3 regions. From the multiplex PCR reads, TCRdb called clonotypes with MiXCR, one entry per CDR3 protein. Of fewer than 650,000 distinct CDR3 sequences in the sample, 15% to 20% were seen once. The time point denotes: newly diagnosed GD, antithyroid drugs for less than 3 months. Construction of the TCR library relied on RNA isolated from PBMCs. A further study also used this sample, focusing on T cells in Graves' hyperthyroidism and ophthalmopathy.

The specimen was peripheral blood mononuclear cells (PBMCs), collected at new diagnosis, from a patient treated with antithyroid drugs. The receptors here all came from a man aged 18 to 35 with Graves disease.

This clonotype was counted ten times or more. This chain links TRBV7-3 with TRBJ1-1, with unresolved D. Germline V gene data show CDR1 as SGHTA and CDR2 as FQGTGA. V shed 4 bases and J shed 4 bases, with 10 bases lying between them. The CDR3 is 13 amino acids. CDR3 amino acids: CASSSEGGTEAFF. As DNA, the CDR3 is TGTGCCAGCAGCTCCGAGGGAGGCACTGAAGCTTTCTTT.

This clonotype was observed at least ten times. J is TRBJ2-3 and V is TRBV27; 16 bases map to TRBD2. After removal of 5 bases from V and 7 bases from J, the junction contained 3 bases not matched to a gene. The length of the CDR3 is 15 residues. Germline V gene sequence: CDR1 MNHEY, CDR2 SMNVEV (reference sequence). This CDR3 reads CASSQGLAGGYTQYF. CDR3 in DNA: TGTGCCAGCAGTCAGGGACTAGCGGGAGGGTATACGCAGTATTTT.

As regards this clonotype: A read error may be the cause here, since a much bigger clone is one base away. This chain joins TRBV5-1 and TRBJ2-5; tentative D call: TRBD2 (5 bases). This CDR3 is 15 amino acids long. Germline V gene sequence: CDR1 SGHRS, CDR2 YFSETQ. CDR3 DNA sequence: TGCGTCAGCAGCTCGGCAAGAGGGCATGGGGAGACCCAGTACTTC. It translates to CVSSSARGHGETQYF.

This clonotype has ten or more counts. V gene TRBV20-1 combines with J gene TRBJ1-5, with D tentatively TRBD1 (5 bases). Trimming removed 6 bases from V and 7 bases from J, with 16 bases in between. Germline-derived CDR1 and CDR2 are DFQATT and SNEGSKA (reference sequence). The length of the CDR3 is 13 residues. CDR3 in amino acids: CSAPSGGIQPQHF. Written as DNA, the CDR3 is TGCAGTGCCCCCTCCGGGGGGATCCAGCCCCAGCATTTT.

This chain uses TRBV14 with TRBJ1-3, with no clear D. Trimming left V 6 bases short and J 10 bases short, with 13 bases between. The V gene's germline CDR1 is SGHDN and CDR2 FVKESK. This CDR3 is built from 12 residues. The CDR3 region has the DNA TGTGCCAGCAGTCATCATTCCAGGACCATATATTTT. It encodes CASSHHSRTIYF.

The V and J genes are TRBV20-1 and TRBJ1-2; 7 bases match TRBD1. The CDR3 is 15 residues long. CDR1 and CDR2 (germline): DFQATT, SNEGSKA (reference sequence). The trim removed 0 bases at V and 3 bases at J, leaving 7 bases unmatched. This chain's CDR3 is CSARDRRGPDYGYTF. The CDR3 DNA is TGCAGTGCTAGAGATCGGAGGGGGCCGGACTATGGCTACACCTTC.

This clonotype turned up a few times. This chain connects TRBV5-1 to TRBJ2-5; 7 bases are shared with TRBD1. With V trimmed by 3 bases and J by 1 base, 9 bases remained unmatched. This CDR3 is 16 amino acids long. Germline V gene sequence: CDR1 SGHRS, CDR2 YFSETQ. Here the CDR3 reads CASSSRDSVIQETQYF. The DNA of the CDR3 is TGCGCCAGCAGCTCCCGGGACAGCGTGATCCAAGAGACCCAGTACTTC.

The chain is built from TRBV12-3 or TRBV12-4 and TRBJ2-2; D possibly uses TRBD1 or TRBD2 (5 bases each). V lost 2 bases, J lost 6 bases, and 7 bases lay in between. This CDR3 comprises 13 residues. CDR3 in amino acids: CASSLMGAGELFF. CDR3 DNA: TGTGCCAGCAGTTTAATGGGGGCCGGGGAGCTGTTTTTT.

In its sample, this clonotype was seen a few times. The chain couples TRBV11-3 to TRBJ2-1, with D perhaps TRBD1 or TRBD2 (5 bases each). There are 15 residues in the CDR3. Germline values: CDR1 SGHNT, CDR2 YENEEA. Trimming removed 5 bases at V and 6 bases at J, with 17 bases between. CDR3 sequence reads: CASSPNWGGGNEQFF. The CDR3 DNA follows: TGTGCCAGCAGCCCAAATTGGGGTGGGGGCAATGAGCAGTTCTTC.

This clonotype appeared many times. The V gene is TRBV11-2, the J gene TRBJ2-3; D may correspond to TRBD1 or TRBD2 (5 bases each). The CDR3 runs to 17 residues. Germline V gives CDR1 SGHAT, CDR2 FQNNGV. Trimming took 5 bases from V and 1 from J, leaving 19 bases between them. The CDR3 coding sequence is TGTGCCAGCAGCACAATCCTAACGAGGGGCGGCACAGATACGCAGTATTTT. Encoded protein: CASSTILTRGGTDTQYF.

Ten or more counts support this clonotype. V gene TRBV24-1 combines with J gene TRBJ2-5, with D tentatively TRBD1 (7 bases). Deletions cut 5 bases from V and 3 bases from J, with 18 bases between. This CDR3 has 16 amino acids. CDR1 and CDR2 from the germline V gene are KGHDR and SFDVKD. CDR3 bases: TGTGCCACCAGTGCCCCCGACAGGGACTTTGAAGAGACCCAGTACTTC. This codes for CATSAPDRDFEETQYF.

This chain links TRBV18 with TRBJ2-1, with unresolved D. The CDR3 has 16 residues. The V and J ends lost 1 base and 4 bases respectively, with 14 bases between them. Germline CDR1 and CDR2: KGHSH and LQKENI. As DNA, the CDR3 is TGTGCCAGCTCACCACGCGACGGATCGATATACAATGAGCAGTTCTTC. The encoded protein is CASSPRDGSIYNEQFF. Full variable domain (rest looked up from reference TRBV18 and TRBJ2-1): NAGVMQNPRHLVRRRGQEARLRCSPMKGHSHVYWYRQLPEEGLKFMVYLQKENIIDESGMPKERFSAEFPKEGPSILRIQQVVRGDSAAYFCASSPRDGSIYNEQFFGPGTRLTVL.

Of note for this clonotype: This clone may be a read error of a much larger clone one base away. V and J are TRBV27 and TRBJ2-1; 13 nucleotides line up with TRBD2. There are 19 residues in the CDR3. Germline loops: CDR1 MNHEY, CDR2 SMNVEV (reference sequence). CDR3 coding DNA: TGTGCCGGCAGGGGGACTAGCGGGATCAAAAGCCTAACCTACAATGAGCAGTTCTTC. This encodes CAGRGTSGIKSLTYNEQFF.

This clonotype was found once. A much more abundant neighbour one base away suggests this may be a read error. This rearrangement joins TRBV20-1 to TRBJ2-5; D remains unclear. Trimming cost V 3 bases and J 5 bases, with 7 bases left between them. The CDR3 extends over 11 amino acids. Germline lookup yields CDR1 DFQATT and CDR2 SNEGSKA (reference sequence). CDR3 amino acids: CSASVGETQYF. DNA of the CDR3: TGCAGTGCTAGCGTGGGGGAGACCCAGTACTTC.

A few counts support this clonotype. The chain recombines TRBV5-1 with TRBJ2-1, with 7 positions matching TRBD1. Germline CDR1 and CDR2: SGHRS and YFSETQ. This CDR3 has 17 amino acids. Losses at the gene ends were 0 bases for V and 1 base for J; bases not matched to a gene: 7. The CDR3 is CASSLDPKGASYNEQFF. The CDR3 nucleotides are TGCGCCAGCAGCTTGGATCCGAAGGGGGCATCCTACAATGAGCAGTTCTTC.

This clonotype was observed a handful of times. The chain couples TRBV29-1 to TRBJ1-4, with 8 bases lining up with TRBD1. The ends lost 4 bases at V and 5 bases at J; junction bases unmatched: 6. The CDR3 consists of 14 residues. The germline gives CDR1 SQVTM, CDR2 ANQGSEA. The CDR3 sequence: CSVVAPGGNEKLFF. For the CDR3, the DNA is TGCAGCGTTGTTGCCCCAGGGGGCAATGAAAAACTGTTTTTT.

The rearrangement joins TRBV6-1 to TRBJ1-5; D remains ambiguous. Germline lookup yields CDR1 MNHNS and CDR2 SASEGT. The CDR3 spans 12 residues. Trimming left V 7 bases short and J 6 bases short, with 10 bases between. CDR3 DNA: TGTGCCAGCATGTCGTGGTCTCAGCCCCAGCATTTT. It specifies CASMSWSQPQHF.

This clonotype occurred many times. This chain connects TRBV12-5 to TRBJ2-1; TRBD2 aligns across 12 bases. In germline, CDR1 is LGHNT, CDR2 FRNRAP. This CDR3 is built from 16 residues. Trimming removed 9 bases from V and 3 bases from J; junction bases left unmatched: 9. CDR3 DNA: TGTGCTAGCCCGACTAGCGGGAGCAGAGTCTACAATGAGCAGTTCTTC. It yields the protein CASPTSGSRVYNEQFF.

In this sample, this clonotype turned up many times. The CDR3 DNA reads as TGTGCCAGCAGTGCGATACAGGGTCTGGTCACAGATACGCAGTATTTT. Translating gives CASSAIQGLVTDTQYF. V is TRBV6-1 and J is TRBJ2-3, with D maybe TRBD1 (6 bases). Germline V gene data show CDR1 as MNHNS and CDR2 as SASEGT. The CDR3 sequence is 16 residues long. V was clipped by 4 bases and J by 2 bases, with 16 bases between them.

This clonotype was seen repeatedly, ten times or more. The chain couples TRBV5-1 to TRBJ2-1; TRBD2 agrees at 8 bases. The CDR3 extends over 15 amino acids. Germline values: CDR1 SGHRS, CDR2 YFSETQ. V lost 1 base to trimming and J lost 9 bases; unmatched junction nucleotides: 9. The chain's CDR3 is CASSLFSGRSAEQFF. CDR3 bases: TGCGCCAGCAGCTTGTTCAGCGGGAGAAGCGCTGAGCAGTTCTTC.